This T cell receptor (beta chain) was captured in a study of shared clonotypes between healthy human individuals. The study's findings and limits: Rarefaction analysis demonstrated incomplete sorted-subset sequencing notwithstanding large depth. Non-shared clonotypes showed lower generation probabilities than clonotypes common to all four donors.

This clone was detected only once. The antigen remains undetermined. Trimming cost V 5 bases and J 8 bases; bases outside gene matches: 7. The CDR3 has 14 residues. Germline assignment: CDR1 MNHEY and CDR2 SMNVEV (reference sequence). The method was immunoSEQ multiplex PCR; TCRdb's version includes in-frame clones alone and lacks a portion of them. The sample consists of approximately 1.5 million clones, approximately 98.5% of them appearing once. Sequencing input: naive CD4+ T cells sorted from blood. The sample's subset: CD45RA+ positively selected. The V gene is TRBV27, the J gene TRBJ2-1; 9 bases fit TRBD1. The source of this sequence is a man aged 25 to 40 in good health. The CDR3 sequence is CASSQRDRVDEQFF. The CDR3 DNA reads TGTGCCAGCAGTCAACGGGACAGGGTCGATGAGCAGTTCTTC.